The clone carrying this TCR beta chain has more than one count but fewer than ten. This entry is derived from a study of cytomegalovirus exposure and HLA in healthy donors. This CDR3 region has 15 residues. Germline-derived CDR1 and CDR2 are MNHEY and SMNVEV (reference sequence). Trimming at V came to 5 bases and at J to 6 bases, leaving 7 bases not matched to a gene. The PCR used 60 Vbeta and 13 Jbeta primers. Assay: immunoSEQ multiplex PCR; the TCRdb copy retains only in-frame clones and omits some. The sample records around 190,000 clones, about 78% being singletons. V is TRBV27 and J is TRBJ2-2, with TRBD1 matching over 9 bases. This TCR derives from a woman aged 30 to 39 in good health and CMV-seronegative. The sample was PBMCs. Here the CDR3 reads CASSDRDRVPGELFF. CDR3 DNA: TGTGCCAGCAGTGACCGGGACAGGGTCCCCGGGGAGCTGTTTTTT.